This TCR beta chain appears in the sequencing data of a study of T cell changes during pregnancy in multiple sclerosis. Sequencing was performed with immunoSEQ multiplex PCR; in TCRdb, only in-frame clones are kept and a portion is missing. Of approximately 87,000 clones in the sample, 90% to 95% were seen once. The germline V gene encodes CDR1 SGHTA and CDR2 FQGTGA. This CDR3 is 14 amino acids long. Trimming removed 5 bases at V and 1 base at J, with 12 bases between. This receptor was identified in a female donor with multiple sclerosis, enrolled in a pregnancy study. This specimen was CD4+ T cells from peripheral blood mononuclear cells, taken in the second trimester of pregnancy. The chain uses TRBV7-3 and TRBJ2-7, with D possibly TRBD1 on 6 matching bases. Here the CDR3 reads CASSRDKDSYEQYF. Here the CDR3 DNA reads TGTGCCAGCAGCAGGGACAAAGATTCCTACGAGCAGTACTTC.